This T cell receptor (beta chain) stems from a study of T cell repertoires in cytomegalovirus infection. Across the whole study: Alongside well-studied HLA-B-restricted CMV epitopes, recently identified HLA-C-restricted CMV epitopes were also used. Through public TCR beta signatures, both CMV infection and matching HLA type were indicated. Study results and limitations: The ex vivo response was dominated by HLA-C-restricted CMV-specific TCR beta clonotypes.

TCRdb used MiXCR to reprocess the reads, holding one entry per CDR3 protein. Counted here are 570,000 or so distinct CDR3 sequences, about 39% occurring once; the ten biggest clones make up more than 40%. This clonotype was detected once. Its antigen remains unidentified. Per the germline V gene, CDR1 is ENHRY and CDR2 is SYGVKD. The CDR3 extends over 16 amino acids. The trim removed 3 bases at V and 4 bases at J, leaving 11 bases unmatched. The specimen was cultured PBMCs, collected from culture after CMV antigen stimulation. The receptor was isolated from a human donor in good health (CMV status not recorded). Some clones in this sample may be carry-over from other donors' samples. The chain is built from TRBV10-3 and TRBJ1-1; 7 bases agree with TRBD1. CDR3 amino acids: CAISERLTGSGTEAFF. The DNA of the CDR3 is TGTGCCATCAGTGAAAGGTTGACAGGGTCTGGCACTGAAGCTTTCTTT.